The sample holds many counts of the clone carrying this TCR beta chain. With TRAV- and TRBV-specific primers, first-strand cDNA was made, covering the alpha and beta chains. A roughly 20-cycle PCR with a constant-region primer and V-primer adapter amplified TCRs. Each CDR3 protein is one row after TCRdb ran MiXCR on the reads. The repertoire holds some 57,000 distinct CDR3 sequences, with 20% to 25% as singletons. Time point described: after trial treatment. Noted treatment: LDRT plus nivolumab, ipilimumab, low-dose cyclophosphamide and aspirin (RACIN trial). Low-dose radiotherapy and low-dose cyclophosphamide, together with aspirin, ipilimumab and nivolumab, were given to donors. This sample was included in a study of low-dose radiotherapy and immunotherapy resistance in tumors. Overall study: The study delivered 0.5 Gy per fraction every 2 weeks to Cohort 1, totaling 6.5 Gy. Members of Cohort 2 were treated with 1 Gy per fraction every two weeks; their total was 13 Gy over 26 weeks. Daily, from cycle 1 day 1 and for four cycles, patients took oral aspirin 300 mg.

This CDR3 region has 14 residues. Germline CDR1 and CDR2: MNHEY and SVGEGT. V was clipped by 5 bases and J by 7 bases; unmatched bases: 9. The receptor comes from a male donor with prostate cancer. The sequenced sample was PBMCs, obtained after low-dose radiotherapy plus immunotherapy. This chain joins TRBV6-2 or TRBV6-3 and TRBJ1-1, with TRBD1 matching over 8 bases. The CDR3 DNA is TGTGCCAGCAGTAAAAACAGGGGGTCGGGTGAAGCTTTCTTT. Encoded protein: CASSKNRGSGEAFF.